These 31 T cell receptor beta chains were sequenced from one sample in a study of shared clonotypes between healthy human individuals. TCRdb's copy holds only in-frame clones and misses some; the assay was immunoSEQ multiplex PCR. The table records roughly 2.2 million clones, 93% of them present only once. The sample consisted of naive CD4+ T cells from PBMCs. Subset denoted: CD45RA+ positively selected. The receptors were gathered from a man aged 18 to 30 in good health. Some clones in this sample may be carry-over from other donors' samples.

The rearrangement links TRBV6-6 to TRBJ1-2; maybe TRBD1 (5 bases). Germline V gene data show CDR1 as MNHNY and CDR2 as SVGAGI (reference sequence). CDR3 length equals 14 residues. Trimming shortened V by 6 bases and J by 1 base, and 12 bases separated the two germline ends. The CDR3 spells CASRDSGFNYGYTF. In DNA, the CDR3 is TGTGCCAGCAGGGACTCAGGGTTTAACTATGGCTACACCTTC.

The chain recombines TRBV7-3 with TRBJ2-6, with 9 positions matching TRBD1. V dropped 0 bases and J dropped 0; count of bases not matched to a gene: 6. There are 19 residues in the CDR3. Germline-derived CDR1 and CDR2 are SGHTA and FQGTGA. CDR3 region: CASSLTGDRDSSGANVLTF. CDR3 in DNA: TGTGCCAGCAGCTTAACAGGGGACAGGGATTCCTCTGGGGCCAACGTCCTGACTTTC.

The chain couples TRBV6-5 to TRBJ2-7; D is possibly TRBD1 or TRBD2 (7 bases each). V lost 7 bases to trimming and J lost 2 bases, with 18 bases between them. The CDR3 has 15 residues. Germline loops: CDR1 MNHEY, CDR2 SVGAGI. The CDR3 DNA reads TGTGCCAGCAATATCAGGGGGGGCTCCACCTACGAGCAGTACTTC. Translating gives CASNIRGGSTYEQYF.

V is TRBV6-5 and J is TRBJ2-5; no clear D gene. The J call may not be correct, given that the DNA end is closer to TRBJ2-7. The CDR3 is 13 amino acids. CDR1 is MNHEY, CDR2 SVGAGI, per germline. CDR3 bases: TGTGCCAGCAGAGGACGGCTCCCCTACGAGCAGTACTTC. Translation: CASRGRLPYEQYF.

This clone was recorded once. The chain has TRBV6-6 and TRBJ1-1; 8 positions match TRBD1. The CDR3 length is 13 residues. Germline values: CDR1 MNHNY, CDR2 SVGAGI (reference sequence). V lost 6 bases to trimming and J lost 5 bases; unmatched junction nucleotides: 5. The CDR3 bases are TGTGCCAGCAGGAAACAGGGGGTGACTGAAGCTTTCTTT. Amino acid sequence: CASRKQGVTEAFF.

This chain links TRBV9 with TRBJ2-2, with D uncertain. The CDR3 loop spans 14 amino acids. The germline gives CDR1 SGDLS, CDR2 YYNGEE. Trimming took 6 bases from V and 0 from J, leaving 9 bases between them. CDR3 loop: CASTRRANTGELFF. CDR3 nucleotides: TGTGCCAGCACCCGGCGAGCGAACACCGGGGAGCTGTTTTTT.

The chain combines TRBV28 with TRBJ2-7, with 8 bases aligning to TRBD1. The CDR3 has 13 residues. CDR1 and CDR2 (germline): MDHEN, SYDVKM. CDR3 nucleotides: TGTGCGCACACCGGGACAGGTAACTACGAGCAGTACTTC. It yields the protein CAHTGTGNYEQYF.

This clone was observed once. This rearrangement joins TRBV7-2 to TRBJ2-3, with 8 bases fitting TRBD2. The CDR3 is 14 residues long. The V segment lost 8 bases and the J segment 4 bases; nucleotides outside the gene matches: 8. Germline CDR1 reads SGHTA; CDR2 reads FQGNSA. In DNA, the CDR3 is TGTGCCAGCGTGGAGATAGCGGGATCAGATACGCAGTATTTT. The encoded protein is CASVEIAGSDTQYF. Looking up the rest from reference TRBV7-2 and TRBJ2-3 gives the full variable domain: GAGVSQSPSNKVTEKGKDVELRCDPISGHTALYWYRQSLGQGLEFLIYFQGNSAPDKSGLPSDRFSAERTGGSVSTLTIQRTQQEDSAVYLCASVEIAGSDTQYFGPGTRLTVL.

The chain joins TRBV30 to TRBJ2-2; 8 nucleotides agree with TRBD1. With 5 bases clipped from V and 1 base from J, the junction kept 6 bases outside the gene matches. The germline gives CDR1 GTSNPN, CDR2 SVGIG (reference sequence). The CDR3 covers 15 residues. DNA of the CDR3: TGTGCCTGGGCAAAGGGGACAGGGAACACCGGGGAGCTGTTTTTT. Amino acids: CAWAKGTGNTGELFF.

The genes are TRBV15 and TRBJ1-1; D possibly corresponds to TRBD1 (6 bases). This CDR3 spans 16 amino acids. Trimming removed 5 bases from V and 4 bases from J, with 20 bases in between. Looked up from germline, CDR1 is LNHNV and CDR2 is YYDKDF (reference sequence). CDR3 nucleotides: TGTGCCACCAGCGGAGGGGGGTCCAGGCCCCGCACTGAAGCTTTCTTT. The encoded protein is CATSGGGSRPRTEAFF.

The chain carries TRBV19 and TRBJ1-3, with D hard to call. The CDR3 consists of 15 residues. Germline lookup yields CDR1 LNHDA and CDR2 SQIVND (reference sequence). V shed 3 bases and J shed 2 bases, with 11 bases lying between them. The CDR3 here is CASSIMGGPGNTIYF. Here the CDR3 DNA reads TGTGCCAGTAGTATTATGGGAGGTCCTGGAAACACCATATATTTT.

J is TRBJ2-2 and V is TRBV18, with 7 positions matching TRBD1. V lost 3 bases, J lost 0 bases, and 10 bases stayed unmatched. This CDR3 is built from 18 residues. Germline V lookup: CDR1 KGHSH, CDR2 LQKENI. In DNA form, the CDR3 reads TGTGCCAGCTCACCCATCTCTGGTACAGGGGCGAACACCGGGGAGCTGTTTTTT. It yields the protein CASSPISGTGANTGELFF.

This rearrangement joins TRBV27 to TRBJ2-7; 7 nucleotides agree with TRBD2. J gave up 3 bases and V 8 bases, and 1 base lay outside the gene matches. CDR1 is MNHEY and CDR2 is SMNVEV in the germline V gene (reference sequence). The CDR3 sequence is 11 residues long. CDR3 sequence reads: CASGRVYEQYF. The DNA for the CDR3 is TGTGCCAGCGGGAGGGTCTACGAGCAGTACTTC.

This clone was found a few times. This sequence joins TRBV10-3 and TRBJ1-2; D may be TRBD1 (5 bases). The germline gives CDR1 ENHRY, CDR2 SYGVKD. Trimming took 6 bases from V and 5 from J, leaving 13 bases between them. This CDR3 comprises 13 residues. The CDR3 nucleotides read TGTGCCATCAGCCGGGACGGACCATATGGCTACACCTTC. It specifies CAISRDGPYGYTF.

The CDR3 DNA is TGTGCCAGCAGCAAAGGACAGACATACGAGCAGTACTTC. This translates into CASSKGQTYEQYF. This chain connects TRBV11-2 to TRBJ2-7; tentatively, D is TRBD1 (6 bases). The germline V and J ends were trimmed by 5 bases and 4 bases, with 12 bases remaining between them. This CDR3 has 13 residues. In germline, CDR1 is SGHAT, CDR2 FQNNGV.

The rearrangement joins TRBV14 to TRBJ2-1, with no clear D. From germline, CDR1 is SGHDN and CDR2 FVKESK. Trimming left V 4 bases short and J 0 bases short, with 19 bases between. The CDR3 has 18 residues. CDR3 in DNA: TGTGCCAGCAGCCCCCTTCCGACTGCTACGAGCTCCTACAATGAGCAGTTCTTC. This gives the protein CASSPLPTATSSYNEQFF.

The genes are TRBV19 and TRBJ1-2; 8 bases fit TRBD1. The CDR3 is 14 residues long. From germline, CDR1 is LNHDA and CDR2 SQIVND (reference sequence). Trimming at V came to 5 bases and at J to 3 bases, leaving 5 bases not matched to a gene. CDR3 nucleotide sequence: TGTGCCAGTAGTCCCCACAGGGGGGACTATGGCTACACCTTC. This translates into CASSPHRGDYGYTF.

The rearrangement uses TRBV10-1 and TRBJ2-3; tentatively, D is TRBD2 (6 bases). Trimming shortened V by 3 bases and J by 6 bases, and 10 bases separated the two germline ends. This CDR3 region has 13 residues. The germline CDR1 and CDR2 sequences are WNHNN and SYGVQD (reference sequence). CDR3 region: CASSDRGRDTQYF. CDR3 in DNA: TGCGCCAGCAGTGATCGGGGGAGGGATACGCAGTATTTT.

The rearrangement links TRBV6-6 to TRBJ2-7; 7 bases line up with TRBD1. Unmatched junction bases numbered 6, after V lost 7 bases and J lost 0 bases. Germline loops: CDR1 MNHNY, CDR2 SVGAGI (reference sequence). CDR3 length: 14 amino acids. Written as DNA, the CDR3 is TGTGCCAGCACAAAGACAGGGACCTCCTACGAGCAGTACTTC. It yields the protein CASTKTGTSYEQYF.

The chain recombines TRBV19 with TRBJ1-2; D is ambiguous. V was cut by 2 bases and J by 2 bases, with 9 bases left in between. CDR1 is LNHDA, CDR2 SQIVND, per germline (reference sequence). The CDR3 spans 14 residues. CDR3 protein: CASSIRLQNYGYTF. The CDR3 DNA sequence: TGTGCCAGTAGTATAAGGTTACAGAACTATGGCTACACCTTC. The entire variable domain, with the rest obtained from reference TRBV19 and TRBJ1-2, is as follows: DGGITQSPKYLFRKEGQNVTLSCEQNLNHDAMYWYRQDPGQGLRLIYYSQIVNDFQKGDIAEGYSVSREKKESFPLTVTSAQKNPTAFYLCASSIRLQNYGYTFGSGTRLTVV.

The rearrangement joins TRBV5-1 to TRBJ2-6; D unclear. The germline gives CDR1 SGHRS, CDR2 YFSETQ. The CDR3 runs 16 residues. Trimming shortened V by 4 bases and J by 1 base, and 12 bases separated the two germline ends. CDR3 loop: CASSVLSLSGANVLTF. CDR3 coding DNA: TGCGCCAGCAGCGTACTGTCCCTGTCTGGGGCCAACGTCCTGACTTTC.

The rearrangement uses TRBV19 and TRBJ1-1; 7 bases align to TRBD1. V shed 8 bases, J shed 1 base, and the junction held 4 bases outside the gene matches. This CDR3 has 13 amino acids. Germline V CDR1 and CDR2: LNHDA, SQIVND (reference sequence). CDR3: CASEGQTNTEAFF. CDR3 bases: TGTGCCAGTGAGGGACAGACGAACACTGAAGCTTTCTTT.

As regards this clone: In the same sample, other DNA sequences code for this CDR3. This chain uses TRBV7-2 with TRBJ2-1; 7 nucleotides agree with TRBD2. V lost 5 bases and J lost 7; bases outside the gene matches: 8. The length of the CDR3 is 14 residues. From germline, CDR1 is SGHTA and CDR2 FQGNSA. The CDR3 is CASSSRLAGNEQFF. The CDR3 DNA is TGTGCCAGCAGCAGCAGACTAGCAGGGAATGAGCAGTTCTTC.

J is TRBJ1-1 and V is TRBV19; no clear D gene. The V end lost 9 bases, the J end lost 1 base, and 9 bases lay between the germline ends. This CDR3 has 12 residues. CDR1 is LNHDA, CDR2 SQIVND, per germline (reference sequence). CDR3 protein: CASAKKNTEAFF. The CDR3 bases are TGTGCCAGCGCCAAGAAGAACACTGAAGCTTTCTTT.

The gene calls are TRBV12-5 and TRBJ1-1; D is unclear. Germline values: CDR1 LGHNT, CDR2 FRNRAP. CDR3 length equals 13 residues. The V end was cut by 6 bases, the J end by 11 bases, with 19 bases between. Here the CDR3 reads CASGLMGLVGAFF. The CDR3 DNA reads TGTGCTAGTGGCTTGATGGGATTAGTGGGGGCTTTCTTT.

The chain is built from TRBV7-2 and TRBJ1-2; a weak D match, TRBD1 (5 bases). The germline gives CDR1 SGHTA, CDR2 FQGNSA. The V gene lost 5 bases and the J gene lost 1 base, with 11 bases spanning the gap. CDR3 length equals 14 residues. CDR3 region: CASSPRALNYGYTF. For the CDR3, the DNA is TGTGCCAGCAGCCCCAGGGCACTTAACTATGGCTACACCTTC.

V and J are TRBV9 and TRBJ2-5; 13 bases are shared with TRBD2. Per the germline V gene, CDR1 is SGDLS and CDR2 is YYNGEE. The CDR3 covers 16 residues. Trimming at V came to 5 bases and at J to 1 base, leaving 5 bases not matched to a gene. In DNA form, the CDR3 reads TGTGCCAGCAGTCGGGGGACTAGCGGGGTCCAAGAGACCCAGTACTTC. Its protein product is CASSRGTSGVQETQYF.

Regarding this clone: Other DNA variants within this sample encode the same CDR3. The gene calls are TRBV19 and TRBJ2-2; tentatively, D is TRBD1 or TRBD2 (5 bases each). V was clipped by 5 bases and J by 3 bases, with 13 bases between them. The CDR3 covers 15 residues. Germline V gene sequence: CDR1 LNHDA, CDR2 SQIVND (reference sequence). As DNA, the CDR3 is TGTGCCAGTAGTTCGAGGGGCAGGGACACCGGGGAGCTGTTTTTT. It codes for CASSSRGRDTGELFF.

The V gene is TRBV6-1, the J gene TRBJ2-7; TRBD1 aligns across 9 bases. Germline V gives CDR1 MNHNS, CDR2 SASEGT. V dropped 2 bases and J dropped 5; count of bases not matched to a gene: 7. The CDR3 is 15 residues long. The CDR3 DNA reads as TGTGCCAGCAGTGAATATTGGGGACAGGGTGACGAGCAGTACTTC. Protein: CASSEYWGQGDEQYF.

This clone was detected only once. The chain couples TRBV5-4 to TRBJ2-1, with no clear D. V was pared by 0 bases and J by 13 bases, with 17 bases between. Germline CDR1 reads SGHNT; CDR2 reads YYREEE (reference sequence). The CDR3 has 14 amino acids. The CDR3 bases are TGTGCCAGCAGCTTGGCCAATAGCCCCCCGGCACAGTTCTTC. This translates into CASSLANSPPAQFF.

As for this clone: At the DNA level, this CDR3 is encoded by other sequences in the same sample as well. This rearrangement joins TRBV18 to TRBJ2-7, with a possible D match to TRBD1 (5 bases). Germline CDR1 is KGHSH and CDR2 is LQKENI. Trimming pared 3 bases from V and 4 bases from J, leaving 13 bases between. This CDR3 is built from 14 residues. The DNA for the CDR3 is TGTGCCAGCTCACCGAGGCAGGGTGCGTACGAGCAGTACTTC. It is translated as CASSPRQGAYEQYF.